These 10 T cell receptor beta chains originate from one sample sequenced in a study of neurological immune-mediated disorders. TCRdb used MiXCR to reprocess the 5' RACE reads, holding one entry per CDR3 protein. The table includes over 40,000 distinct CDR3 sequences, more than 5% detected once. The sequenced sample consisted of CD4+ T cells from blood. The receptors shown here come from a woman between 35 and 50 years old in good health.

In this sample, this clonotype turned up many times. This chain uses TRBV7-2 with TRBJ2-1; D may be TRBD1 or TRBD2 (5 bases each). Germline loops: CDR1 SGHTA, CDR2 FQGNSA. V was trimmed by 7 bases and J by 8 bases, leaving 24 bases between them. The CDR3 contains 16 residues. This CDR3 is CASTQRFVLGVDEQFF. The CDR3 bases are TGTGCCAGCACCCAGCGCTTTGTATTGGGGGTCGATGAGCAGTTCTTC.

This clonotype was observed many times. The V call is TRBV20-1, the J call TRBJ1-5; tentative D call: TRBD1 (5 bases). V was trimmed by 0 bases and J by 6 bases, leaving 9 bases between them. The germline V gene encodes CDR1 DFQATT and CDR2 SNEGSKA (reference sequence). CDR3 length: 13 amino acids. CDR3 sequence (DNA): TGCAGTGCTAGAGATCAGGGCCCTCAGCCCCAGCATTTT. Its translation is CSARDQGPQPQHF.

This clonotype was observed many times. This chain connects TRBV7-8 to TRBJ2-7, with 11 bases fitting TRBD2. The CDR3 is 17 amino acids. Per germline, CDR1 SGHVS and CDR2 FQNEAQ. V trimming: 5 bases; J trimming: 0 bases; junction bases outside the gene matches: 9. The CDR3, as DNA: TGTGCCAGCAGCAGACCGGGACTAGCGGCGAGCTCCTACGAGCAGTACTTC. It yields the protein CASSRPGLAASSYEQYF.

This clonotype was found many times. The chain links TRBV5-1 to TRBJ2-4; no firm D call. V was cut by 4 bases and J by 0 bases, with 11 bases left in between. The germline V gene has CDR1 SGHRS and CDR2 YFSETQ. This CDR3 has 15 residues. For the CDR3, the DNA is TGCGCCAGCAGCCCTGGCTTCCTAGCCAAAAACATTCAGTACTTC. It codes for CASSPGFLAKNIQYF.

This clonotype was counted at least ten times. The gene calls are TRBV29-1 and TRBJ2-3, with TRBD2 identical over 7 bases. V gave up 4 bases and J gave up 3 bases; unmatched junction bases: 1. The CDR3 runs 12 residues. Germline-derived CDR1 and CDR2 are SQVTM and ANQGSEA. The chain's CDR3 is CSVASGTDTQYF. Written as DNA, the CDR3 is TGCAGCGTTGCTAGCGGAACAGATACGCAGTATTTT.

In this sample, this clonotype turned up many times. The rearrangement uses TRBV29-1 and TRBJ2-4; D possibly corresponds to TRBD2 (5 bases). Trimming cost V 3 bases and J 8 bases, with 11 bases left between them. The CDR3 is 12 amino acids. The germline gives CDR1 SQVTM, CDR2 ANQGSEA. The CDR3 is CSVEGLRDIQYF. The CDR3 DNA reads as TGCAGCGTTGAGGGTTTGCGGGACATTCAGTACTTC.

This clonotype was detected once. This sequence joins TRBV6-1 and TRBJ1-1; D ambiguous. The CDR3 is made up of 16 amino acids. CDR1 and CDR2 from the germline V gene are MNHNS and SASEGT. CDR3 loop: CTISKGGQPMNTEAFF. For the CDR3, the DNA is TGTACCATCTCCAAAGGAGGGCAACCCATGAACACTGAAGCTTTCTTT.

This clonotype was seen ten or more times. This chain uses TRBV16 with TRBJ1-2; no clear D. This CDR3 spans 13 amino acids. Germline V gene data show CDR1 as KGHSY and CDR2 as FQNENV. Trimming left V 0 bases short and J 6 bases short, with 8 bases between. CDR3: CASSQSTADGYTF. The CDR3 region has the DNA TGTGCCAGCAGCCAATCCACAGCAGATGGCTACACCTTC. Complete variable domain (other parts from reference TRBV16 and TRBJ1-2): GEEVAQTPKHLVRGEGQKAKLYCAPIKGHSYVFWYQQVLKNEFKFLISFQNENVFDETGMPKERFSAKCLPNSPCSLEIQATKLEDSAVYFCASSQSTADGYTFGSGTRLTVV.

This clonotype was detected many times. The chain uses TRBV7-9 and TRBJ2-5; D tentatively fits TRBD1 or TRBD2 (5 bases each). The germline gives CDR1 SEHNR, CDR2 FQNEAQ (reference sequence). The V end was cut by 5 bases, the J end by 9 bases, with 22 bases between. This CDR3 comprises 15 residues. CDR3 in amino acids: CASSPSSTALGAQYF. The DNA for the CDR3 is TGTGCCAGCAGCCCATCCTCGACAGCCTTGGGGGCCCAGTACTTC.

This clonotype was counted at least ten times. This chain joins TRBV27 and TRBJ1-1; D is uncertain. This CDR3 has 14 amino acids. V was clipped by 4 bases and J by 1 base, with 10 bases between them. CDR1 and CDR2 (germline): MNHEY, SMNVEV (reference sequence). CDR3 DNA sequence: TGTGCCAGCAGTTGGGCACCGCAGAACACTGAAGCTTTCTTT. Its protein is CASSWAPQNTEAFF.